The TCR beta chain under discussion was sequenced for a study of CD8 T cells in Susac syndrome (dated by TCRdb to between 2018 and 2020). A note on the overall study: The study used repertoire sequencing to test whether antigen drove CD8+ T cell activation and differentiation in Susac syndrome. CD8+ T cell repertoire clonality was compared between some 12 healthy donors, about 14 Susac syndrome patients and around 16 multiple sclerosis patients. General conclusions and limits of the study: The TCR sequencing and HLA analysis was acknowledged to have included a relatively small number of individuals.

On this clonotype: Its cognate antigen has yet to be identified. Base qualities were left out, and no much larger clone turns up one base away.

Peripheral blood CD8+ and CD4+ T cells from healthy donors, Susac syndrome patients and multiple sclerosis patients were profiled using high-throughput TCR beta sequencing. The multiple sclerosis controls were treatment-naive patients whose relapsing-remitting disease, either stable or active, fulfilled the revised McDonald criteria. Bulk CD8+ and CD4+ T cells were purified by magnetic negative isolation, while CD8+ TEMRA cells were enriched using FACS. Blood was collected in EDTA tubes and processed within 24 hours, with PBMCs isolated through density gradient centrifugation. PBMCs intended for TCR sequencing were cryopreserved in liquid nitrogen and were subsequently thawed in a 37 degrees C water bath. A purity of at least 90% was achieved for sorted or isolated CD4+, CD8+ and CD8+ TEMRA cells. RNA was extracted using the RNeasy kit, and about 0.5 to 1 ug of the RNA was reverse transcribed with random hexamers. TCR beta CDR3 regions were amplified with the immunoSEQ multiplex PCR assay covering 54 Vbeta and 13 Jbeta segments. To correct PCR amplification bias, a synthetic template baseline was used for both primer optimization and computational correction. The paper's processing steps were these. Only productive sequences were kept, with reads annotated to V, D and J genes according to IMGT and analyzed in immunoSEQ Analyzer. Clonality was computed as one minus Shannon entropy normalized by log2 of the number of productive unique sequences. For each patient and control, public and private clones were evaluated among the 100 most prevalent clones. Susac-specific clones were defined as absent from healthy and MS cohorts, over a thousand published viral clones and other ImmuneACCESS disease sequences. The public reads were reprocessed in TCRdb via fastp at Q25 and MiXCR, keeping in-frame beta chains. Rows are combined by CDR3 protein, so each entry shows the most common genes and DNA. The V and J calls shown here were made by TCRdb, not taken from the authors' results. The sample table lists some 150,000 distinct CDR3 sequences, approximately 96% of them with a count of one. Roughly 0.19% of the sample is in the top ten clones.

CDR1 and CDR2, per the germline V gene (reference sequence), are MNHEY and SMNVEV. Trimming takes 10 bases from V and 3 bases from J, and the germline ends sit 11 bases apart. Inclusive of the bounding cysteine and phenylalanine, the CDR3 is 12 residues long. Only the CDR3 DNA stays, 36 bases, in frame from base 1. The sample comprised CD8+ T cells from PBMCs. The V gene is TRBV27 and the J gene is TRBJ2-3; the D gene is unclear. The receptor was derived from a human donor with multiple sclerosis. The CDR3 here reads CATVFGTDTQYF. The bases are TGTGCCACCGTCTTCGGTACAGATACGCAGTATTTT.